This T cell receptor beta chain is drawn from a study of glioma-infiltrating T cells. Regarding the study as a whole: Above-expected tissue-blood divergence occurred in all gliomas, most in low-grade ones. CDR3 overlap between tissue and blood was very small.

CDR3 length: 15 amino acids. V lost 1 base, J lost 0 bases, and 7 bases lay in between. From germline, CDR1 is LNHNV and CDR2 YYDKDF (reference sequence). This clonotype was detected many times. What it binds is not known. Using RNA template, CDR3s of TCR alpha and beta were amplified with iRepertoire arm-PCR. Tissue mRNA or PBMC total RNA, about 90-450 ng, went into one-step reverse transcription and amplification. TCRdb passed the multiplex PCR reads through MiXCR, listing each CDR3 protein once. Among approximately 130,000 distinct CDR3 sequences, roughly a quarter were seen once, and the ten largest hold approximately 26%.

The source of this sequence is a human donor with low-grade glioma or glioblastoma, undergoing nonglioma brain surgery, or in good health (not recorded which). Specimen: glioma tissue, nonneoplastic brain tissue, or PBMCs (not recorded which). The V call is TRBV15, the J call TRBJ1-5; a weak D match, TRBD1 (5 bases). The CDR3 sequence: CATSRGGGSNQPQHF. The CDR3 DNA follows: TGTGCCACCAGCAGAGGGGGGGGTAGCAATCAGCCCCAGCATTTT.